The TCR beta chain described here comes from a study of PD-1 blockade in classical Hodgkin lymphoma (dated by TCRdb to the early 2020s). Background for the entire study: Nivolumab dosing was 3 mg/kg intravenously every 2 weeks, continuing until either disease progression or unacceptable toxicity. The study used CyTOF and TCR beta sequencing to define a peripheral blood immune signature of response to PD-1 blockade in classical Hodgkin lymphoma. General study outcomes and caveats: Lower diversity was observed in patients in whom nivolumab was started less than 1 year after ASCT, and these patients were excluded from later analyses so that confounding by immune reconstitution would be avoided. The study was restricted to a single clinical trial cohort, and the causes of repertoire differences, possibly disease activity or prior therapy, were left undefined. Baseline diversity similar to that of newly diagnosed patients was observed in trial patients achieving complete response, whereas significantly lower diversity was observed in partial responders and progressors. Baseline TCR diversity was reported to be lower in newly diagnosed patients than in healthy donors and to be lower still in relapsed/refractory patients. By C4D1, a significant rise was seen in CD4+ TCR diversity but not in CD8+ TCR diversity (p=0.0027 vs p=0.16), and the rise was most apparent among complete responders (p=0.02).

The label giving this sample's time point can be read as: cycle 1 day 1 (C1D1), immediately before nivolumab initiation. All trial patients had relapsed after autologous stem cell transplantation, with cohorts A, B and C differing in prior brentuximab vedotin exposure. Using a Miltenyi CD4+ T cell isolation kit, CD4+ T cells were purified from thawed PBMCs through magnetic negative selection. A total of fewer than 65 patients with relapsed/refractory classical Hodgkin lymphoma made up the trial cohort, and each patient's best overall response was complete response, partial response or progressive disease. Single-agent nivolumab was administered to trial patients in the multi-cohort phase II CheckMate 205 trial. An independent review committee assessed best overall response by applying the 2007 International Working Group response criteria. PBMCs from the trial were collected at three points: immediately before nivolumab initiation (C1D1), and during therapy at cycle 2 day 1 and cycle 4 day 1. Peripheral blood was collected in 8 mL Vacutainer Cell Preparation Tubes, from which PBMCs were isolated by centrifugation and then cryopreserved. Purified CD4+ and CD8+ fractions were generated only in cases for which an additional PBMC sample was available. Magnetically labelled cells were depleted on LS columns in a quadroMACS separator, and the flow-through was collected as the purified fraction.

Based on the germline V gene, the CDR1 and CDR2 sequences are WSHSY and SAAADI. Including cysteine and phenylalanine, the CDR3 has 13 amino acids. The sequence is cut down to CDR3 DNA, 39 bases in frame from base 1. Deletion took 3 bases off V and 11 bases off J, with a span of 16 bases between the germline ends. Genomic DNA was isolated using the Qiagen DNeasy kit from unsorted PBMCs as well as from negatively selected CD4+ and CD8+ fractions. TCR beta CDR3 regions were amplified by immunoSEQ multiplex PCR using primers annealing to V and J segments. A synthetic immune receptor repertoire was used to minimize amplification bias, and any remaining bias was removed computationally after sequencing. Per the source publication's procedure: Repertoire diversity was quantified as the Shannon entropy index using custom Python scripts. Unsorted, CD4+ and CD8+ repertoires were analyzed separately, except in combined analyses where CD4+ and CD8+ sequences were merged in silico. Clonal expansion was defined as a frequency increase of at least 2-fold after treatment compared with C1D1, and clones undetected at baseline were assigned a pseudocount of 0.5. Singleton clones were defined as clones with 0 or 1 copy at C1D1, and non-singleton clones were defined as clones with 2 or more copies. Clones expanded in unsorted samples were labelled as CD4+, CD8+ or unknown by matching protein sequences in sorted samples from the same patient. Diversity changes from C1D1 to C4D1 were tested in paired samples using Wilcoxon tests. TCRdb took over this immuneACCESS table, retaining in-frame rearrangements with V and J assigned. Such tables are incomplete; in checked studies, under half of the missing clones stem from an unresolved V gene, and the remainder is unexplained. V and J calls and clone size are those listed in that table; D and trimming were worked out from the DNA. The sample table shows around 31,000 clones, and approximately 83% are seen once. Together, the top ten hold 2% to 3% of the sample.

Comments on this clone: Its cognate antigen has yet to be identified. Base qualities are missing; no much larger clone stands one base away.

The chain is encoded by TRBV10-2 joined to TRBJ1-1, with the D segment identity uncertain. Material: CD4+ T cells from blood, obtained at baseline. The receptor was derived from a human donor with classical Hodgkin lymphoma. The CDR3 protein: CASSDGEQLAAFF. The DNA sequence is TGCGCCAGCAGTGATGGGGAACAGCTGGCGGCTTTCTTT.